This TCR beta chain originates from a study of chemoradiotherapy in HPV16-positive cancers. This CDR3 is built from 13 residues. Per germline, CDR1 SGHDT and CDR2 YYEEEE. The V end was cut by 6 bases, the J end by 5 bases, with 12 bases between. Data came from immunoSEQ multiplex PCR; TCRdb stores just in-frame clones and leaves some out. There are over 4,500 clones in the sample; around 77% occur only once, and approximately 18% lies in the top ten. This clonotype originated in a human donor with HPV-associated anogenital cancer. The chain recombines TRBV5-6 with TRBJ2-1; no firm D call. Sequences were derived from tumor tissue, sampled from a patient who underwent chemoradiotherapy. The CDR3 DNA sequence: TGTGCCAGCACCTTTGGGTCCGACAATGAGCAGTTCTTC. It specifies CASTFGSDNEQFF.